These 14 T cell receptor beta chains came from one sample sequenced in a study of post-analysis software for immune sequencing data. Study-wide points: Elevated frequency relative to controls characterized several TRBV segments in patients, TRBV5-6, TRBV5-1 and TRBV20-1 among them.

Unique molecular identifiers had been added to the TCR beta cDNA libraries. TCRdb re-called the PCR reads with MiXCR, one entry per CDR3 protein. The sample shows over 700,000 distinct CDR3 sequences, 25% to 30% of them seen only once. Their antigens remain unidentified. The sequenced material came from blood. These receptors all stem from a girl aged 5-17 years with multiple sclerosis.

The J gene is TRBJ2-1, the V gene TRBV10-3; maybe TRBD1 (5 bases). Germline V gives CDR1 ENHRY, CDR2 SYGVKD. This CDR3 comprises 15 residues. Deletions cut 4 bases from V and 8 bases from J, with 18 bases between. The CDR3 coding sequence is TGTGCCATCAGTGTCAGGGCGGCGGCGGAGCATGAGCAGTTCTTC. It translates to CAISVRAAAEHEQFF.

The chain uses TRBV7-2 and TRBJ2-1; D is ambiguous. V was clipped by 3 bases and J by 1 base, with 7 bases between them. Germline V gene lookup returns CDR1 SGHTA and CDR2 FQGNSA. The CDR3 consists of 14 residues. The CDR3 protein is CASSLDVSYNEQFF. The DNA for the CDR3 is TGTGCCAGCAGCTTGGACGTTTCCTACAATGAGCAGTTCTTC.

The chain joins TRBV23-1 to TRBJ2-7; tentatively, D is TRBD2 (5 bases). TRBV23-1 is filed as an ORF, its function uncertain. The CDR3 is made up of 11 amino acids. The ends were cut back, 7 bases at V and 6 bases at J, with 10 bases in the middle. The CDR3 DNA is TGCGCCAGCACCGCCCGGGGCGAGCAGTACTTC. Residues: CASTARGEQYF.

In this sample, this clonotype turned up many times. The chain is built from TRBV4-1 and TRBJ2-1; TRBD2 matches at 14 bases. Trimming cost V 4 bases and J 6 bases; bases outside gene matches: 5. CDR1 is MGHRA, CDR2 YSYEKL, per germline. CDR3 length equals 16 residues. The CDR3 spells CASSLGLAGGGNEQFF. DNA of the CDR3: TGCGCCAGCAGCCTTGGACTAGCGGGGGGTGGCAATGAGCAGTTCTTC.

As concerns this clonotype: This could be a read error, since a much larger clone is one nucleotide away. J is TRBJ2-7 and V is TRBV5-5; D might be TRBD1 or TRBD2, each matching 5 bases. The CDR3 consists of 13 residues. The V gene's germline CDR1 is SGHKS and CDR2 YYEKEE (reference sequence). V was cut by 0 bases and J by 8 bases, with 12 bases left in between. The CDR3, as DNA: TGTGCCAGCAGCTTGGGATATTGGGGACAGCAGTACTTC. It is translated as CASSLGYWGQQYF.

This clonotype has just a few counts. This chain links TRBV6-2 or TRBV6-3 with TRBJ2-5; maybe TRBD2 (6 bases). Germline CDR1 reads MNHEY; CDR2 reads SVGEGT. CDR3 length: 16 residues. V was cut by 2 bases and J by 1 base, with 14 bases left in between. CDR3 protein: CASSYAGGGVQETQYF. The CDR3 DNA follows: TGTGCCAGCAGTTACGCTGGCGGAGGGGTCCAAGAGACCCAGTACTTC.

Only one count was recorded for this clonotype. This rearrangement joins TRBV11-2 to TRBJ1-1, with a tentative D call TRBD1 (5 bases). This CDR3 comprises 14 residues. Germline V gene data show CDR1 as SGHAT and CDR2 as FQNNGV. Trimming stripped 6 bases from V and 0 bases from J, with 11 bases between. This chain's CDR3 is CASRRDGMNTEAFF. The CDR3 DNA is TGTGCCAGCAGGAGGGACGGGATGAACACTGAAGCTTTCTTT.

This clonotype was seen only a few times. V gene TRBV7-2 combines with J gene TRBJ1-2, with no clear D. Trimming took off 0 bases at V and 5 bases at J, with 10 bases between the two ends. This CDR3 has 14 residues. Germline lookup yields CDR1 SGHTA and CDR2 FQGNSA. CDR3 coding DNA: TGTGCCAGCAGCTTAGCGCTGGCTTTATATGGCTACACCTTC. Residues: CASSLALALYGYTF.

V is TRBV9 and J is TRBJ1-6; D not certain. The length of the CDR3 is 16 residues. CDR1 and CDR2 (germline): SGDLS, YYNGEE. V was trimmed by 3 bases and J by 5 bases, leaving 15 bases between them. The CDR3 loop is CASSGPGREHNSPLHF. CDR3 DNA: TGTGCCAGCAGCGGGCCCGGGAGGGAGCATAATTCACCCCTCCACTTT.

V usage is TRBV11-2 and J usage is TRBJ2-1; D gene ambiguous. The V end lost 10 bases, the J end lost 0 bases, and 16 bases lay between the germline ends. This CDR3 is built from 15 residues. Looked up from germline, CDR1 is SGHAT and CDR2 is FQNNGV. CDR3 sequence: CATVDTLDSYNEQFF. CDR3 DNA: TGTGCCACCGTCGACACCCTGGACTCCTACAATGAGCAGTTCTTC.

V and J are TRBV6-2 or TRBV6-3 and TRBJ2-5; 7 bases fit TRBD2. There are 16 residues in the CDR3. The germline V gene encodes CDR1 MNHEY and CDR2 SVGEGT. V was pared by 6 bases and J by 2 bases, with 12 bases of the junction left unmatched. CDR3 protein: CASSGSRDYQQETQYF. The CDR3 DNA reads TGTGCCAGCAGCGGATCCCGGGACTACCAGCAAGAGACCCAGTACTTC.

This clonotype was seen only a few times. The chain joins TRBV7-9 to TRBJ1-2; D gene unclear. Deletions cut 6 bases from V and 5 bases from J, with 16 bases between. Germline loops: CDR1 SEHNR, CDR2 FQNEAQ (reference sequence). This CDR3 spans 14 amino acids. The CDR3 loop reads CASRQTQEPYGYTF. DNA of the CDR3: TGTGCCAGCAGACAGACCCAGGAACCTTATGGCTACACCTTC.

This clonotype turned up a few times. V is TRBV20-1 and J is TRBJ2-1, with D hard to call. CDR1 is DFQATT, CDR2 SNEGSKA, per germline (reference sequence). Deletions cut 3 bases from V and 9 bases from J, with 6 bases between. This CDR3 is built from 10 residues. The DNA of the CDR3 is TGCAGTGCTAGCTGGGCTGAGCAGTTCTTC. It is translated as CSASWAEQFF.

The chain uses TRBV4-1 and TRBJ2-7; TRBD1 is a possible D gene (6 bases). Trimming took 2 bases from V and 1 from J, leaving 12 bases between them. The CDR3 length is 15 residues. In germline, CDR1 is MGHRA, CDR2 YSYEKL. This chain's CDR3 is CASSQLDRPSYEQYF. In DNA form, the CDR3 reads TGCGCCAGCAGCCAACTAGACAGGCCGTCCTACGAGCAGTACTTC.